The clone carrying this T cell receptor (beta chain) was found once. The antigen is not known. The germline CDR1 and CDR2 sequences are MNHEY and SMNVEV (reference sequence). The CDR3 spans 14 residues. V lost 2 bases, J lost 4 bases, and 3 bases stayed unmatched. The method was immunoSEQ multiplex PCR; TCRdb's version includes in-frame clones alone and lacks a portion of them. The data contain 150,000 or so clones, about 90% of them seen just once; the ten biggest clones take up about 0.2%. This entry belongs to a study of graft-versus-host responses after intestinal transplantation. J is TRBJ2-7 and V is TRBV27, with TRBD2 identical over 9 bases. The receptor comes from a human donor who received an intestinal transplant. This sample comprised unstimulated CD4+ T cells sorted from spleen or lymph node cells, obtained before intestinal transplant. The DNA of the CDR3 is TGTGCCAGCAGTTTACGTCTAGCGGGATACGAGCAGTACTTC. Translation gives CASSLRLAGYEQYF.